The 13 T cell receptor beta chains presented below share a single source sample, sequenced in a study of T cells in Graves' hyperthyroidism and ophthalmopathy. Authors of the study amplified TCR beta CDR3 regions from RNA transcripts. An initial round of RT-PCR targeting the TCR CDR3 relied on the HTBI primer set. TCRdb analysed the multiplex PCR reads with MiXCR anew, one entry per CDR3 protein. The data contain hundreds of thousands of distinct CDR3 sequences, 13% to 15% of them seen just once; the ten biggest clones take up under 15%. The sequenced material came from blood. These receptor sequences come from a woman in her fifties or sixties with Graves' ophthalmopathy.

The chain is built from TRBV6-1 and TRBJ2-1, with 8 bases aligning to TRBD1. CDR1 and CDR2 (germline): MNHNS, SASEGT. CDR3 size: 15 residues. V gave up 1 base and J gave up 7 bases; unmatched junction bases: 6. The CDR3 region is CASSEGGQGLNEQFF. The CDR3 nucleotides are TGTGCCAGCAGTGAAGGCGGACAGGGCCTAAATGAGCAGTTCTTC.

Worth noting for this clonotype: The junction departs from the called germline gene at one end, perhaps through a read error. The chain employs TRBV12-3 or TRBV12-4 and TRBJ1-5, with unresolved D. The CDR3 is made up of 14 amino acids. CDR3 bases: TGTGTCAGCAGTTTAGGGCAGATCAATCAGCCCCAGCATTTT. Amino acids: CVSSLGQINQPQHF.

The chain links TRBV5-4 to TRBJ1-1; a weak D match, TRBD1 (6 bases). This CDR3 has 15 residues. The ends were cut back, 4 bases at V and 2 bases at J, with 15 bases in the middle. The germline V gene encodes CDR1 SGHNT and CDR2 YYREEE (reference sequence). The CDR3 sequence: CASSKGTSRNTEAFF. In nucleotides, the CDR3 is TGTGCCAGCAGCAAGGGGACATCGAGAAACACTGAAGCTTTCTTT. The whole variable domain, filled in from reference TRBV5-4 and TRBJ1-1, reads ETGVTQSPTHLIKTRGQQVTLRCSSQSGHNTVSWYQQALGQGPQFIFQYYREEENGRGNFPPRFSGLQFPNYSSELNVNALELDDSALYLCASSKGTSRNTEAFFGQGTRLTVV.

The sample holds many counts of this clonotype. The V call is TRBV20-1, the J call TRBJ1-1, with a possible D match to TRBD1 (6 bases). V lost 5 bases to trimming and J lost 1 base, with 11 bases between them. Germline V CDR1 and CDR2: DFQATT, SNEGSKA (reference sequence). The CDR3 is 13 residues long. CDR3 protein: CSAVDRRNTEAFF. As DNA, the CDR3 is TGCAGTGCTGTCGACAGGCGGAACACTGAAGCTTTCTTT.

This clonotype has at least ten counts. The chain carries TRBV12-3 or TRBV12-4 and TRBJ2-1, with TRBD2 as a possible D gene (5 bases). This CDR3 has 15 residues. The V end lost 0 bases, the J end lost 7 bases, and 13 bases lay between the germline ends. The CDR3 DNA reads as TGTGCCAGCAGTTTAGCGCTGAGTGGCGGGAATGAGCAGTTCTTC. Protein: CASSLALSGGNEQFF.

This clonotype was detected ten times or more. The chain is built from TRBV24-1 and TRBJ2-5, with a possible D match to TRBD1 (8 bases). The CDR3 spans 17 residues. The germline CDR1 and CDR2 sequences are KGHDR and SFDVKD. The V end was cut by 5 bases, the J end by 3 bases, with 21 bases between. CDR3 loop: CATSVFADRGGEETQYF. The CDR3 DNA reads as TGTGCCACCAGTGTATTTGCAGACAGGGGAGGGGAAGAGACCCAGTACTTC.

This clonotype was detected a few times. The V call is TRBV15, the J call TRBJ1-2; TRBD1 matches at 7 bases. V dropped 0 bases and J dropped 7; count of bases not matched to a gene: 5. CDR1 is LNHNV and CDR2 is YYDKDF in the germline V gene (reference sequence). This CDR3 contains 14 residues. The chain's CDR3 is CATSRDLQGGGYTF. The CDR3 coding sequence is TGTGCCACCAGCAGAGATCTGCAGGGGGGTGGCTACACCTTC.

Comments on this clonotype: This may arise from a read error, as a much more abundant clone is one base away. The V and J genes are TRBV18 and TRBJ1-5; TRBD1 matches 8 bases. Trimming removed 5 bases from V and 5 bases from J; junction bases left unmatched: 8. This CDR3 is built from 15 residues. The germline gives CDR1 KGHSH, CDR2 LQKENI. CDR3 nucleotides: TGTGCCAGCTCAGCCCCGGACAGGGAGGATCAGCCCCAGCATTTT. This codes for CASSAPDREDQPQHF.

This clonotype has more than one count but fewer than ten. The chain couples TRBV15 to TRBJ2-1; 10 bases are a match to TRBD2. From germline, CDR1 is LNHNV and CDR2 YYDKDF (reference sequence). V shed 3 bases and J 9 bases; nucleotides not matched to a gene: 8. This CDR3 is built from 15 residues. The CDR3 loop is CATSSKREGPAEQFF. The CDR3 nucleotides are TGTGCCACCAGCAGTAAGCGGGAGGGCCCAGCTGAGCAGTTCTTC.

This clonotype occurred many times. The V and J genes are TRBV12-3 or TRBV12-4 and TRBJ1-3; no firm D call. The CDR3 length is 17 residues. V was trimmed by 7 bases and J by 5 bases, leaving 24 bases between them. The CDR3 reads CASNFPPWEGKRNTIYF. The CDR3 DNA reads TGTGCCAGCAACTTTCCCCCATGGGAGGGAAAAAGAAACACCATATATTTT.

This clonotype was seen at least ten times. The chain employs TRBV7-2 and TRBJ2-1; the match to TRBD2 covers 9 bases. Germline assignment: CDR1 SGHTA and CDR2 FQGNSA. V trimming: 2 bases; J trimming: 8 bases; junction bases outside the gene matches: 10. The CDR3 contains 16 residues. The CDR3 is CASSLRAGGIGHEQFF. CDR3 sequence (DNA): TGTGCCAGCAGCTTAAGGGCGGGAGGGATTGGCCATGAGCAGTTCTTC. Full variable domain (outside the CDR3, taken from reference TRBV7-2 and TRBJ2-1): GAGVSQSPSNKVTEKGKDVELRCDPISGHTALYWYRQSLGQGLEFLIYFQGNSAPDKSGLPSDRFSAERTGGSVSTLTIQRTQQEDSAVYLCASSLRAGGIGHEQFFGPGTRLTVL.

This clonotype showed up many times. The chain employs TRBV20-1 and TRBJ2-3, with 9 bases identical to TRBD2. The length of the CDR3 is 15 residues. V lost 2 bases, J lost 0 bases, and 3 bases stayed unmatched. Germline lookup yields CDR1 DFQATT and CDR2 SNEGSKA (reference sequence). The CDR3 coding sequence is TGCAGTGCTAGACCAGCGGGAGGTAGCACAGATACGCAGTATTTT. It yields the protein CSARPAGGSTDTQYF.

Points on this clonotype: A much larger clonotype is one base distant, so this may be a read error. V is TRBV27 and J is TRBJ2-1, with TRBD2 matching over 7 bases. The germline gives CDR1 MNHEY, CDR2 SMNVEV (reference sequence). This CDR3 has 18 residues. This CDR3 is CASSLSPFGLVEYSEQFF. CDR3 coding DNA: TGTGCCAGCAGTTTATCCCCCTTCGGACTAGTAGAATACAGTGAGCAGTTCTTC.